This T cell receptor beta chain was found in a study of cytomegalovirus exposure and HLA in healthy donors. On the study more broadly: The roughly 130 validation repertoires, a later analysis reported, used the same platform as the 600 to 700 repertoires from the first cohort. Study-level findings and limits: Cytomegalovirus status was reportedly diagnosed by the classifier with high sensitivity and specificity. Through in vitro validation, a few CMV-associated chains were shown to be specific for CMV antigens. The study flagged around 160 TCR beta chains as cytomegalovirus-associated.

Regarding this clone: Its target is not known.

The method was immunoSEQ multiplex PCR; TCRdb's version includes in-frame clones alone and lacks a portion of them. The data show over 200,000 clones, with about 86% seen just once and about 2.9% held by the top ten. After removal of 1 base from V and 2 bases from J, the junction contained 1 base not matched to a gene. This CDR3 has 17 amino acids. Germline V gives CDR1 MGHRA, CDR2 YSYEKL. The chain combines TRBV4-1 with TRBJ2-3, with 15 positions matching TRBD2. Sequencing was performed on PBMCs. This receptor was obtained from a woman under 30 in good health and CMV-seronegative. In nucleotides, the CDR3 is TGCGCCAGCAGCCAAGGGACTAGCGGGAGGGACACAGATACGCAGTATTTT. It encodes CASSQGTSGRDTDTQYF.